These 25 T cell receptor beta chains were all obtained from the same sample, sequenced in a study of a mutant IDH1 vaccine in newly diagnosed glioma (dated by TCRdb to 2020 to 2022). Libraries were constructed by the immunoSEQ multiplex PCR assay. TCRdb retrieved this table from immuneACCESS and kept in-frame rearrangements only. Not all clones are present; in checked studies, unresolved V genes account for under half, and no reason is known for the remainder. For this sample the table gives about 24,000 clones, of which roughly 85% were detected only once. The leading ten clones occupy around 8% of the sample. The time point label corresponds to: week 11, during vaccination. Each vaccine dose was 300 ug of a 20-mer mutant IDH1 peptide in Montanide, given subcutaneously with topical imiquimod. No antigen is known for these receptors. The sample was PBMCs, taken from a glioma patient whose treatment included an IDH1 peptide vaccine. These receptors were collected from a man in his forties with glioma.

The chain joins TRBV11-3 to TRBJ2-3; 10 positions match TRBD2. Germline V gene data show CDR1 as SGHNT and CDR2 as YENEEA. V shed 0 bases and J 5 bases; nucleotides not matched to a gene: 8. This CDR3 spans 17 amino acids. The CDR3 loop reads CASSLEGASGSRDTQYF. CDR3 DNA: TGTGCCAGCAGCTTAGAAGGGGCTAGCGGGAGCCGAGATACGCAGTATTTT.

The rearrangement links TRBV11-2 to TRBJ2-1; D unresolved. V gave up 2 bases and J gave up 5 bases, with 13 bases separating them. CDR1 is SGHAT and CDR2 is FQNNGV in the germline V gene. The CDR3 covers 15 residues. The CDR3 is CASSLSPRSDNEQFF. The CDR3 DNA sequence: TGTGCCAGCAGCTTATCTCCGAGGTCCGACAATGAGCAGTTCTTC.

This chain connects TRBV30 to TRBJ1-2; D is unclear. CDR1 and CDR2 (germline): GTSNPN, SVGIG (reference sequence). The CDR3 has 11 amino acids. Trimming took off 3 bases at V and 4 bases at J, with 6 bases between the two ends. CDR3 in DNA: TGTGCCTGGAGCTCCTCCTATGGCTACACCTTC. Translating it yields CAWSSSYGYTF.

In nucleotides, the CDR3 is TGTGCCAGCAGTTTACCGGGACTAGGGACGTTCTTC. This codes for CASSLPGLGTFF. V and J are TRBV27 and TRBJ2-1, with 8 nucleotides matching TRBD2. Germline V gives CDR1 MNHEY, CDR2 SMNVEV (reference sequence). The length of the CDR3 is 12 residues. Trimming took 2 bases from V and 15 from J; bases not matched to a gene: 6.

CDR3 residues: CASSLTGNSEAFF. For the CDR3, the DNA is TGTGCCAGCAGTCTCACAGGAAACTCTGAAGCTTTCTTT. The V gene is TRBV6-4, the J gene TRBJ1-1; tentative D call: TRBD1 (5 bases). Trimming shortened V by 5 bases and J by 6 bases, and 13 bases separated the two germline ends. The CDR3 has 13 residues. CDR1 is MRHNA, CDR2 SNTAGT, per germline.

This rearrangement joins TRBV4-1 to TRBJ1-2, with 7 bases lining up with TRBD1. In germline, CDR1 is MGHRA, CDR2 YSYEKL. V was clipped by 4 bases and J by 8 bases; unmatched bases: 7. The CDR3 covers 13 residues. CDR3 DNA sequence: TGCGCCAGCAGCCCCCAGGGGGGTACAGGCTACACCTTC. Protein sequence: CASSPQGGTGYTF.

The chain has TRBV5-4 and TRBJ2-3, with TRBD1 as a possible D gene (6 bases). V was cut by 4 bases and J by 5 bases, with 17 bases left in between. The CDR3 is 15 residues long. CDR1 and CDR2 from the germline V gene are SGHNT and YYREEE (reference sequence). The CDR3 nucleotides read TGTGCCAGCAGCCAATATACAGGGATTAGAGATACGCAGTATTTT. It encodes CASSQYTGIRDTQYF.

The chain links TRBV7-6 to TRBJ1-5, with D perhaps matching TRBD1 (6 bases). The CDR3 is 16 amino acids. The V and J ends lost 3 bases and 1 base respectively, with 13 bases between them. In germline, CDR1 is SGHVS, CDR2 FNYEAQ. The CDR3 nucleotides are TGTGCCAGCAGCTTGGGCTCAGGGGAAAGCAATCAGCCCCAGCATTTT. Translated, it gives CASSLGSGESNQPQHF.

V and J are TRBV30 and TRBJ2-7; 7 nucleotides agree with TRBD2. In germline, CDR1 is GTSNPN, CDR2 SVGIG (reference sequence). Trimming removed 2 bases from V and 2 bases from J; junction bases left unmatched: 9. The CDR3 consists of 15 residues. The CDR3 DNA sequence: TGTGCCTGGAGTCTCGGCGGGAGTAGTACCTACGAGCAGTACGTC. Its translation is CAWSLGGSSTYEQYV.

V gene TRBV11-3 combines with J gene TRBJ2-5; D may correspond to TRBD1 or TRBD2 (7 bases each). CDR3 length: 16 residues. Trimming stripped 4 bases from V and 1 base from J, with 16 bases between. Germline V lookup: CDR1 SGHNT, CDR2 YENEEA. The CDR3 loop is CASSSYRGGPQETQYF. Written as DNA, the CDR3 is TGTGCCAGCAGCTCCTACAGGGGAGGGCCCCAAGAGACCCAGTACTTC. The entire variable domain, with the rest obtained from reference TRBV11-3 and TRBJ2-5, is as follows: EAGVVQSPRYKIIEKKQPVAFWCNPISGHNTLYWYLQNLGQGPELLIRYENEEAVDDSQLPKDRFSAERLKGVDSTLKIQPAELGDSAVYLCASSSYRGGPQETQYFGPGTRLLVL.

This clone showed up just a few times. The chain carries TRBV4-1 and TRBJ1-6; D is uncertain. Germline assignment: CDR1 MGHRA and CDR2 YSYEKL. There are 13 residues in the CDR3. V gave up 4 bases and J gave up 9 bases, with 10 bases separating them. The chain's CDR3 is CASSLEASSPLHF. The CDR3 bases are TGCGCCAGCAGCCTAGAGGCGAGTTCACCCCTCCACTTT.

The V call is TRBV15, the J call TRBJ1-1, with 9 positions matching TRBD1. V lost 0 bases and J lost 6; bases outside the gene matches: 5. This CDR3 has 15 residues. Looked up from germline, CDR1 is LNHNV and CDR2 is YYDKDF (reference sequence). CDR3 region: CATSREGDRDSEAFF. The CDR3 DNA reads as TGTGCCACCAGCAGAGAAGGGGACAGGGACTCTGAAGCTTTCTTT.

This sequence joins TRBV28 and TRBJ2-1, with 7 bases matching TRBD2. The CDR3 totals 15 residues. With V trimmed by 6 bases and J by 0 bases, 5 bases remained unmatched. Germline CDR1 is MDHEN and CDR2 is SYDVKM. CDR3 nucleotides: TGTGCCAGCAGGATTGAGCGGGGCTCCTACAATGAGCAGTTCTTC. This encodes CASRIERGSYNEQFF.

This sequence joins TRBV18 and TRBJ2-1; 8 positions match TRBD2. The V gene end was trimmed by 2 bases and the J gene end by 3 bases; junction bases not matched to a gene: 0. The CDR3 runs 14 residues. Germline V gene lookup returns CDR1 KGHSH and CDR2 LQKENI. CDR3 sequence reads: CASSPAGGYNEQFF. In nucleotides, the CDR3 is TGTGCCAGCTCACCAGCGGGAGGCTACAATGAGCAGTTCTTC. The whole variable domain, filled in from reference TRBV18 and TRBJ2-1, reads NAGVMQNPRHLVRRRGQEARLRCSPMKGHSHVYWYRQLPEEGLKFMVYLQKENIIDESGMPKERFSAEFPKEGPSILRIQQVVRGDSAAYFCASSPAGGYNEQFFGPGTRLTVL.

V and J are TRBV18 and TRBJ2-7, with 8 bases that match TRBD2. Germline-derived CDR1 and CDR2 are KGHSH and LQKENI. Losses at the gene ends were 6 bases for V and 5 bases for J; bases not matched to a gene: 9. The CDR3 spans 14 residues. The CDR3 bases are TGTGCCAGCTCCCCGGCCGGGAGGGCCCACGAGCAGTACGTC. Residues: CASSPAGRAHEQYV.

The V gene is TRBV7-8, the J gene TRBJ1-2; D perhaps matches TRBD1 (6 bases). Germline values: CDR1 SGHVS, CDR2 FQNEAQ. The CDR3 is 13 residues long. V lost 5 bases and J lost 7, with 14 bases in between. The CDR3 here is CASSVGGVAGYTF. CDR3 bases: TGTGCCAGCAGCGTAGGGGGGGTGGCTGGCTACACCTTC.

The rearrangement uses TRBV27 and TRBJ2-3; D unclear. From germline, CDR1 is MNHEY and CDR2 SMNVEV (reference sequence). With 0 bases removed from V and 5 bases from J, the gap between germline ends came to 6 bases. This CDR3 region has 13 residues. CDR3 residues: CASSLSRLDTQYF. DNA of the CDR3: TGTGCCAGCAGTTTATCGAGACTAGATACGCAGTATTTT.

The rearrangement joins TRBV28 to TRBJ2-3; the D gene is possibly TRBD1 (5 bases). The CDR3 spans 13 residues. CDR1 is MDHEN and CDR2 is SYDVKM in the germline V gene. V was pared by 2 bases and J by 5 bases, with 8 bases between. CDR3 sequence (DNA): TGTGCCAGCAGTTTACCCGGACAAGATACGCAGTATTTT. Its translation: CASSLPGQDTQYF.

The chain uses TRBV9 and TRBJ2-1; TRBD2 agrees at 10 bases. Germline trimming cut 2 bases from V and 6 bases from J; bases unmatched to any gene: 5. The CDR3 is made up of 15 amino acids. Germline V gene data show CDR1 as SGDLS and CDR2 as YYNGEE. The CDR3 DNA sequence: TGTGCCAGCAGCGTGGGCAGCGGGAGGGCCAATGAGCAGTTCTTC. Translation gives CASSVGSGRANEQFF.

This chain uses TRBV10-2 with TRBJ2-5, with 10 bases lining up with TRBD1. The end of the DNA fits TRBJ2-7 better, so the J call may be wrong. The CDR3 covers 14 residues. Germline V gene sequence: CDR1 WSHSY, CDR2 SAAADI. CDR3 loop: CASSSGTGVYEQYF. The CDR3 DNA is TGCGCCAGCAGTTCCGGGACAGGGGTCTACGAGCAGTACTTC.

In DNA, the CDR3 is TGTGCCAGCAGCTTTCGGGAGACCCAGTACTTC. Its translation is CASSFRETQYF. V and J are TRBV5-6 and TRBJ2-5; D uncertain. The germline V and J ends were trimmed by 2 bases and 5 bases, with 4 bases remaining between them. Germline CDR1 reads SGHDT; CDR2 reads YYEEEE. The CDR3 covers 11 residues.

The CDR3 DNA reads TGTGCCAGCAGCCTCAGGGGCAACTATGGCTACACCTTC. It translates to CASSLRGNYGYTF. The chain couples TRBV27 to TRBJ1-2, with D possibly being TRBD1 (6 bases). V lost 6 bases, J lost 2 bases, and 10 bases lay in between. Germline CDR1 MNHEY, CDR2 SMNVEV (reference sequence). The CDR3 sequence is 13 residues long.

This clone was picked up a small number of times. The CDR3 sequence: CASSVATQDLINTEAFF. CDR3 DNA: TGTGCCAGCAGCGTAGCTACACAGGACTTGATAAACACTGAAGCTTTCTTT. V gene TRBV9 combines with J gene TRBJ1-1; a weak D match, TRBD1 (5 bases). Trimming left V 0 bases short and J 2 bases short, with 17 bases between. CDR3 size: 17 residues. Germline V lookup: CDR1 SGDLS, CDR2 YYNGEE.

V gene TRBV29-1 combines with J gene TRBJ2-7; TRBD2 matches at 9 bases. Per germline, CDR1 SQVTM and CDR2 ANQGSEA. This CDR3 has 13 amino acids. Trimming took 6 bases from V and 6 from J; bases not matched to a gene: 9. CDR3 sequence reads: CSVLLAGAGEQYV. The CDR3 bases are TGCAGCGTCCTTTTAGCGGGAGCTGGCGAGCAGTACGTC.

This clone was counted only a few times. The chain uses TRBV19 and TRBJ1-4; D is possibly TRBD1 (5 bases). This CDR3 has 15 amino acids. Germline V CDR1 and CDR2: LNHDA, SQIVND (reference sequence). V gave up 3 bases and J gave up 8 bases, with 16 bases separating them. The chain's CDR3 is CASSIRLRRGEKLFF. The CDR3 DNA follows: TGTGCCAGTAGTATCCGTCTCCGGAGGGGAGAAAAACTGTTTTTT. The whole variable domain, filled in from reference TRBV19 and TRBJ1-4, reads DGGITQSPKYLFRKEGQNVTLSCEQNLNHDAMYWYRQDPGQGLRLIYYSQIVNDFQKGDIAEGYSVSREKKESFPLTVTSAQKNPTAFYLCASSIRLRRGEKLFFGSGTQLSVL.